This entry lists 21 T cell receptor beta chains sequenced from one sample in a study of shared clonotypes between healthy human individuals. Profiling relied on immunoSEQ multiplex PCR, and the TCRdb table lists in-frame clones only, not all of them. The profile shows approximately 500,000 clones, almost 80% of them singletons. The sample comprised PBMCs. These receptors were obtained from a woman in her 40s in good health. Some clones in this sample may be carry-over from other donors' samples.

The V call is TRBV6-6, the J call TRBJ1-5, with no clear D. Trimming took off 2 bases at V and 9 bases at J, with 8 bases between the two ends. This CDR3 is 12 amino acids long. Germline assignment: CDR1 MNHNY and CDR2 SVGAGI (reference sequence). The CDR3 sequence: CASSYPLGPQHF. DNA of the CDR3: TGTGCCAGCAGTTACCCGTTAGGGCCCCAGCATTTT.

The V and J genes are TRBV9 and TRBJ2-3, with 10 positions matching TRBD2. The CDR3 loop spans 18 amino acids. Germline V gene sequence: CDR1 SGDLS, CDR2 YYNGEE. After removal of 4 bases from V and 2 bases from J, the junction contained 13 bases not matched to a gene. The CDR3 loop reads CASSSTAGGGTHTDTQYF. CDR3 DNA: TGTGCCAGCAGCTCCACAGCGGGAGGGGGTACCCACACAGATACGCAGTATTTT.

This clone has a single count. The rearrangement links TRBV9 to TRBJ1-1, with D unclear. The V gene's germline CDR1 is SGDLS and CDR2 YYNGEE. This CDR3 has 17 amino acids. V dropped 2 bases and J dropped 0 bases, with 17 bases sitting between them. The CDR3 nucleotides read TGTGCCAGCAGCGTCCACTACCAGCCTCCCATGAACACTGAAGCTTTCTTT. Translation gives CASSVHYQPPMNTEAFF.

The chain has TRBV29-1 and TRBJ1-4; TRBD1 might be the D (6 bases). There are 14 residues in the CDR3. The germline V gene has CDR1 SQVTM and CDR2 ANQGSEA. V lost 1 base and J 7 bases, leaving 13 bases between the germline ends. CDR3 protein: CSVEAGAGSEKLFF. CDR3 sequence (DNA): TGCAGCGTTGAAGCGGGGGCAGGGAGTGAAAAACTGTTTTTT.

This clone was recorded a few times. The chain employs TRBV30 and TRBJ1-2; possible D gene TRBD1, 5 bases. This CDR3 is built from 11 residues. Germline assignment: CDR1 GTSNPN and CDR2 SVGIG (reference sequence). V gave up 8 bases and J gave up 4 bases, with 11 bases separating them. CDR3 in amino acids: CAGGSGYGYTF. Written as DNA, the CDR3 is TGTGCCGGGGGGAGTGGCTATGGCTACACCTTC.

The rearrangement links TRBV11-3 to TRBJ2-1, with a possible D match to TRBD1 (5 bases). The CDR3 sequence is 16 residues long. The germline V gene encodes CDR1 SGHNT and CDR2 YENEEA. Trimming left V 1 base short and J 0 bases short, with 10 bases between. The CDR3 here is CASSLGGTSSYNEQFF. The CDR3 DNA follows: TGTGCCAGCAGCTTAGGGGGCACCAGCTCCTACAATGAGCAGTTCTTC.

This chain's CDR3 is CASSLRTSGSLSDTQYF. The CDR3, as DNA: TGTGCCAGCAGTCTTCGGACTAGCGGGAGTCTATCAGATACGCAGTATTTT. The chain recombines TRBV28 with TRBJ2-3, with 13 bases that match TRBD2. The CDR3 totals 17 residues. The V gene end was trimmed by 5 bases and the J gene end by 4 bases; junction bases not matched to a gene: 9. CDR1 is MDHEN, CDR2 SYDVKM, per germline.

This clone was counted at least ten times. The chain couples TRBV27 to TRBJ2-5; D might be TRBD2 (5 bases). Between the trimmed V and J ends, which lost 8 bases and 1 base, there was a span of 11 bases. Germline V CDR1 and CDR2: MNHEY, SMNVEV (reference sequence). This CDR3 is 13 amino acids long. The chain's CDR3 is CASSRRPQETQYF. In DNA form, the CDR3 reads TGTGCCAGCTCCCGGAGGCCCCAAGAGACCCAGTACTTC.

This chain connects TRBV5-1 to TRBJ2-2; TRBD2 matches 9 bases. Germline loops: CDR1 SGHRS, CDR2 YFSETQ. J lost 0 bases, V lost 5 bases, and 8 bases had no gene match. This CDR3 contains 17 residues. The CDR3 nucleotides read TGCGCCAGCAGTTTTCTAGCGGGACTATCGAACACCGGGGAGCTGTTTTTT. Its protein product is CASSFLAGLSNTGELFF.

This rearrangement joins TRBV9 to TRBJ2-1; possibly TRBD1 for D (5 bases). There are 15 residues in the CDR3. CDR1 is SGDLS, CDR2 YYNGEE, per germline. The ends were cut back, 0 bases at V and 4 bases at J, with 11 bases in the middle. The CDR3 nucleotides read TGTGCCAGCAGCGTAGACTGGGGCCATTACAATGAGCAGTTCTTC. This sequence encodes CASSVDWGHYNEQFF.

V usage is TRBV19 and J usage is TRBJ2-2, with 16 bases aligning to TRBD2. Germline V gene sequence: CDR1 LNHDA, CDR2 SQIVND (reference sequence). This CDR3 spans 22 amino acids. J gave up 5 bases and V 5 bases, and 20 bases lay outside the gene matches. CDR3 residues: CASSPPPTGTSGRALWTGELFF. The DNA for the CDR3 is TGTGCCAGTAGTCCCCCCCCGACCGGGACTAGCGGGAGGGCCTTGTGGACCGGGGAGCTGTTTTTT.

Remarks on this clone: A far larger clone is one base from this, pointing to a likely read error. The rearrangement joins TRBV12-5 to TRBJ2-3; D uncertain. CDR1 is LGHNT and CDR2 is FRNRAP in the germline V gene. This CDR3 contains 14 residues. V was cut by 6 bases and J by 5 bases, with 15 bases left in between. CDR3 region: CASGLGEQGDTQYF. CDR3 nucleotide sequence: TGTGCTAGTGGCCTGGGCGAGCAAGGAGATACGCAGTATTTT.

The J gene is TRBJ2-1, the V gene TRBV29-1; D remains unclear. The germline V gene has CDR1 SQVTM and CDR2 ANQGSEA. V lost 5 bases and J 3 bases, leaving 11 bases between the germline ends. The CDR3 has 13 residues. The CDR3 coding sequence is TGCAGCGTTCGACCAGGACGCTACAATGAGCAGTTCTTC. It yields the protein CSVRPGRYNEQFF.

The chain uses TRBV28 and TRBJ2-3; tentatively, D is TRBD1 (6 bases). CDR3 length: 15 amino acids. Germline lookup yields CDR1 MDHEN and CDR2 SYDVKM. The V gene lost 6 bases and the J gene lost 0 bases, with 13 bases spanning the gap. CDR3 sequence reads: CASRKEQGSTDTQYF. DNA for the CDR3: TGTGCCAGCAGAAAAGAGCAGGGGAGCACAGATACGCAGTATTTT.

The chain recombines TRBV7-6 with TRBJ2-1; the D is unclear. Looked up from germline, CDR1 is SGHVS and CDR2 is FNYEAQ. V shed 4 bases and J shed 5 bases, with 6 bases lying between them. CDR3 length: 12 amino acids. CDR3 sequence: CASSSLDNEQFF. The CDR3 DNA is TGTGCCAGCAGCTCCCTTGACAATGAGCAGTTCTTC.

V gene TRBV28 combines with J gene TRBJ2-7, with 8 nucleotides matching TRBD1. The V segment lost 4 bases and the J segment 7 bases; nucleotides outside the gene matches: 12. The length of the CDR3 is 15 residues. Germline-derived CDR1 and CDR2 are MDHEN and SYDVKM. CDR3 residues: CASSSIQGGPREQYF. The CDR3 DNA follows: TGTGCCAGCAGTTCCATACAGGGGGGACCGAGGGAGCAGTACTTC.

The chain couples TRBV28 to TRBJ2-5, with D perhaps being TRBD1 or TRBD2 (6 bases each). Trimming stripped 6 bases from V and 3 bases from J, with 14 bases between. The length of the CDR3 is 14 residues. Germline values: CDR1 MDHEN, CDR2 SYDVKM. This CDR3 is CASRIPGEEETQYF. DNA for the CDR3: TGTGCCAGCAGGATTCCAGGGGAGGAAGAGACCCAGTACTTC.

The rearrangement joins TRBV14 to TRBJ2-7; TRBD2 aligns across 12 bases. Germline V gene lookup returns CDR1 SGHDN and CDR2 FVKESK. Germline trimming cut 3 bases from V and 5 bases from J; bases unmatched to any gene: 11. The CDR3 length is 17 residues. The CDR3 DNA reads TGTGCCAGCAGCCAGTATGGGACTAGCGGGCCGAACCACGAGCAGTACTTC. Protein product: CASSQYGTSGPNHEQYF. Looking up the rest from reference TRBV14 and TRBJ2-7 gives the full variable domain: EAGVTQFPSHSVIEKGQTVTLRCDPISGHDNLYWYRRVMGKEIKFLLHFVKESKQDESGMPNNRFLAERTGGTYSTLKVQPAELEDSGVYFCASSQYGTSGPNHEQYFGPGTRLTVT.

This clone was counted only a few times. The chain uses TRBV5-8 and TRBJ2-7, with 9 bases matching TRBD2. V shed 3 bases and J 1 base; nucleotides not matched to a gene: 8. Germline values: CDR1 SGHTS, CDR2 YDEGEE. The CDR3 has 16 amino acids. This CDR3 is CASSSTYTSGSYEQYF. In DNA, the CDR3 is TGTGCCAGCAGCTCTACTTATACTAGCGGGTCCTACGAGCAGTACTTC. The complete variable domain, with remaining parts taken from reference TRBV5-8 and TRBJ2-7, reads EAGVTQSPTHLIKTRGQQATLRCSPISGHTSVYWYQQALGLGLQFLLWYDEGEERNRGNFPPRFSGRQFPNYSSELNVNALELEDSALYLCASSSTYTSGSYEQYFGPGTRLTVT.

The V call is TRBV27, the J call TRBJ1-2; D unresolved. CDR3 length: 17 residues. The germline gives CDR1 MNHEY, CDR2 SMNVEV (reference sequence). Trimming shortened V by 2 bases and J by 4 bases, and 20 bases separated the two germline ends. This CDR3 reads CASSLISAGSDIYGYTF. CDR3 coding DNA: TGTGCCAGCAGTTTAATATCGGCGGGTTCCGACATCTATGGCTACACCTTC.

The chain links TRBV15 to TRBJ2-7; TRBD1 matches 7 bases. The CDR3 is made up of 16 amino acids. V lost 0 bases and J lost 6; bases outside the gene matches: 11. Germline V gene sequence: CDR1 LNHNV, CDR2 YYDKDF (reference sequence). CDR3 loop: CATSRERARGSVEQYF. In DNA form, the CDR3 reads TGTGCCACCAGCAGAGAAAGGGCCAGGGGGAGCGTCGAGCAGTACTTC.